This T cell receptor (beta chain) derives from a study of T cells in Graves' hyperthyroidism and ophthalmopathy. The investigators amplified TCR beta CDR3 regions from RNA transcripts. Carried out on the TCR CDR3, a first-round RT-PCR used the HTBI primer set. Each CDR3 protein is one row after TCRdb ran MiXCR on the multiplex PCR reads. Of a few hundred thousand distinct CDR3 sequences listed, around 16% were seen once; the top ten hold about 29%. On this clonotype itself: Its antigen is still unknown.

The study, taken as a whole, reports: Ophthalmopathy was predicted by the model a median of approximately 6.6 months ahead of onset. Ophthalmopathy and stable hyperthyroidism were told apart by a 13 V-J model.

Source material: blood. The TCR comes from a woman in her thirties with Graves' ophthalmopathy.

The CDR3 bases are TGTGCCAGCAGTCTGAGGGTGACGACTGAAGCTTTCTTT. As protein: CASSLRVTTEAFF. This sequence joins TRBV12-3 or TRBV12-4 and TRBJ1-1; D gene unclear. V was trimmed by 5 bases and J by 5 bases, leaving 12 bases between them. The CDR3 has 13 amino acids.